This TCR beta chain was recovered during a study of cytomegalovirus exposure and HLA in healthy donors. Findings and caveats of the study: The study found most TCR sequences rare, yet found some public TCRs in many donors.

This clone has only one observation. What it recognizes is unknown. Researchers ran the PCR with 60 Vbeta and 13 Jbeta primers. Method: immunoSEQ multiplex PCR; TCRdb's copy keeps in-frame clones and lacks some. Seen here are about 120,000 clones, around 80% observed once, and the top ten hold 2.5% to 3.5%. This receptor was identified in a woman in her 40s in good health and CMV-seropositive. Material for sequencing was PBMCs.

CDR3 loop: CASRQGGTDTQYF. For the CDR3, the DNA is TGTGCCAGCCGACAGGGGGGCACAGATACGCAGTATTTT. This chain connects TRBV5-6 to TRBJ2-3; 9 nucleotides line up with TRBD1. Germline CDR1 is SGHDT and CDR2 is YYEEEE. With V trimmed by 7 bases and J by 1 base, 1 base remained unmatched. This CDR3 region has 13 residues. Supplemented by reference TRBV5-6 and TRBJ2-3, the full variable domain reads DAGVTQSPTHLIKTRGQQVTLRCSPKSGHDTVSWYQQALGQGPQFIFQYYEEEERQRGNFPDRFSGHQFPNYSSELNVNALLLGDSALYLCASRQGGTDTQYFGPGTRLTVL.